Below, 15 T cell receptor beta chains from the same sample are listed, as sequenced in a study of resident and recirculating memory T cells in vitiligo. This table comes from immunoSEQ multiplex PCR, and its TCRdb copy is limited to in-frame clones, with some not included. Here the sample spans 39,000 or so clones, over 90% being singletons. Input material: blood. The receptors come from a male donor with vitiligo.

The genes are TRBV18 and TRBJ2-7, with D possibly TRBD1 on 6 matching bases. V lost 6 bases, J lost 0 bases, and 9 bases lay in between. Germline V CDR1 and CDR2: KGHSH, LQKENI. The CDR3 runs 13 residues. Written as DNA, the CDR3 is TGTGCCAGCTCGGGGACATCCTCCTACGAGCAGTACTTC. It is translated as CASSGTSSYEQYF.

The V and J genes are TRBV30 and TRBJ2-6; D gene uncertain. Germline V lookup: CDR1 GTSNPN, CDR2 SVGIG (reference sequence). The CDR3 loop spans 11 amino acids. The V and J ends lost 1 base and 12 bases respectively, with 7 bases between them. CDR3 loop: CAWSGPLVLTF. CDR3 coding DNA: TGTGCCTGGAGTGGGCCGCTCGTCCTGACTTTC. The variable domain in full, with the rest retrieved from reference TRBV30 and TRBJ2-6, is SQTIHQWPATLVQPVGSPLSLECTVEGTSNPNLYWYRQAAGRGLQLLFYSVGIGQISSEVPQNLSASRPQDRQFILSSKKLLLSDSGFYLCAWSGPLVLTFGAGSRLTVL.

This clone occurred once. The chain recombines TRBV7-8 with TRBJ1-5; D might be TRBD1 (5 bases). V lost 0 bases to trimming and J lost 6 bases, with 12 bases between them. There are 15 residues in the CDR3. CDR1 and CDR2 (germline): SGHVS, FQNEAQ. The CDR3 protein is CASSLATGVGQPQHF. The CDR3 region has the DNA TGTGCCAGCAGCTTAGCGACGGGGGTTGGTCAGCCCCAGCATTTT.

The J gene is TRBJ1-5, the V gene TRBV5-5; TRBD1 aligns across 7 bases. The CDR3 runs to 17 residues. Germline trimming cut 1 base from V and 9 bases from J; bases unmatched to any gene: 16. In germline, CDR1 is SGHKS, CDR2 YYEKEE (reference sequence). The CDR3 DNA sequence: TGTGCCAGCAGCTTGCACCCGGGGACAGCGGACTCGGGGCCCCAGCATTTT. It encodes CASSLHPGTADSGPQHF.

This clone was counted a single time. The chain is built from TRBV4-3 and TRBJ1-4, with D perhaps matching TRBD1 (5 bases). V lost 1 base to trimming and J lost 8 bases, with 11 bases between them. CDR3 length: 14 amino acids. Germline-derived CDR1 and CDR2 are LGHNA and YSLEER. The CDR3 here is CASSQGWEGEKLFF. Written as DNA, the CDR3 is TGCGCCAGCAGCCAAGGTTGGGAGGGGGAAAAACTGTTTTTT.

The CDR3 loop is CSVPRVNTEAFF. DNA of the CDR3: TGCAGCGTTCCTCGAGTGAACACTGAAGCTTTCTTT. V and J are TRBV29-1 and TRBJ1-1; D is unclear. Germline CDR1 SQVTM, CDR2 ANQGSEA. V lost 5 bases, J lost 0 bases, and 7 bases lay in between. The length of the CDR3 is 12 residues.

The chain uses TRBV19 and TRBJ1-5, with 8 bases that match TRBD1. V lost 7 bases to trimming and J lost 0 bases; unmatched junction nucleotides: 5. Germline V gene lookup returns CDR1 LNHDA and CDR2 SQIVND (reference sequence). The CDR3 consists of 15 residues. The CDR3: CASTRTGLSNQPQHF. The CDR3, as DNA: TGTGCCAGTACTAGGACAGGGCTTAGCAATCAGCCCCAGCATTTT.

This clone was counted once. The rearrangement uses TRBV9 and TRBJ2-1, with D hard to call. This CDR3 has 16 residues. From germline, CDR1 is SGDLS and CDR2 YYNGEE. Trimming shortened V by 2 bases and J by 0 bases, and 12 bases separated the two germline ends. The CDR3 loop reads CASSVGYPRSYNEQFF. The CDR3 DNA is TGTGCCAGCAGCGTCGGGTACCCCCGCTCCTACAATGAGCAGTTCTTC.

The chain carries TRBV13 and TRBJ2-7; 11 nucleotides match TRBD1. The germline gives CDR1 PRHDT, CDR2 FYEKMQ (reference sequence). The V segment lost 6 bases and the J segment 4 bases; nucleotides outside the gene matches: 8. This CDR3 spans 15 amino acids. CDR3 residues: CASSIRDRGTYEQYF. CDR3 bases: TGTGCCAGCAGTATTAGGGACAGGGGGACATACGAGCAGTACTTC.

The chain uses TRBV9 and TRBJ2-1; TRBD1 matches at 7 bases. J was trimmed by 2 bases and V by 1 base; bases with no gene match: 6. The CDR3 length is 16 residues. CDR1 is SGDLS, CDR2 YYNGEE, per germline. CDR3 region: CASSVSRDSAYNEQFF. As DNA, the CDR3 is TGTGCCAGCAGCGTATCAAGGGACAGCGCCTACAATGAGCAGTTCTTC.

The chain uses TRBV5-4 and TRBJ1-2; D ambiguous. Between the trimmed V and J ends, which lost 0 bases and 3 bases, there was a span of 12 bases. The CDR3 is 15 residues long. CDR1 is SGHNT, CDR2 YYREEE, per germline (reference sequence). The CDR3 nucleotides read TGTGCCAGCAGCTTGGCCCCACTAGGGTACTATGGCTACACCTTC. Protein: CASSLAPLGYYGYTF. The whole variable domain, filled in from reference TRBV5-4 and TRBJ1-2, reads ETGVTQSPTHLIKTRGQQVTLRCSSQSGHNTVSWYQQALGQGPQFIFQYYREEENGRGNFPPRFSGLQFPNYSSELNVNALELDDSALYLCASSLAPLGYYGYTFGSGTRLTVV.

The chain has TRBV7-3 and TRBJ1-6, with D perhaps matching TRBD1 (6 bases). The V end lost 5 bases, the J end lost 7 bases, and 24 bases lay between the germline ends. Germline values: CDR1 SGHTA, CDR2 FQGTGA. This CDR3 contains 18 residues. The CDR3 DNA is TGTGCCAGCAGCACTTCAAAGGTAGGACAGCGGCCGAATTCACCCCTCCACTTT. Encoded protein: CASSTSKVGQRPNSPLHF. Full variable domain (remainder filled in from reference TRBV7-3 and TRBJ1-6): GAGVSQTPSNKVTEKGKYVELRCDPISGHTALYWYRQSLGQGPEFLIYFQGTGAADDSGLPNDRFFAVRPEGSVSTLKIQRTERGDSAVYLCASSTSKVGQRPNSPLHFGNGTRLTVT.

The table lists this clone with a count of one. The V gene is TRBV7-9, the J gene TRBJ1-2; 10 bases are shared with TRBD1. Germline-derived CDR1 and CDR2 are SEHNR and FQNEAQ (reference sequence). The CDR3 loop spans 16 amino acids. V trimming: 5 bases; J trimming: 3 bases; junction bases outside the gene matches: 9. CDR3 sequence reads: CASSLATGGRYYGYTF. CDR3 nucleotides: TGTGCCAGCAGCCTCGCGACAGGGGGCAGGTACTATGGCTACACCTTC.

This chain connects TRBV7-7 to TRBJ2-2; D possibly corresponds to TRBD2 (6 bases). Germline V lookup: CDR1 SSHAT, CDR2 FNYEAQ (reference sequence). The CDR3 has 13 amino acids. Trimming took 3 bases from V and 5 from J, leaving 7 bases between them. The CDR3 reads CASSFGGTGELFF. The CDR3 DNA reads as TGTGCCAGCAGCTTTGGGGGGACCGGGGAGCTGTTTTTT.

This rearrangement joins TRBV6-5 to TRBJ1-6; possible D gene TRBD1, 5 bases. The CDR3 has 16 amino acids. V was clipped by 4 bases and J by 7 bases, with 17 bases between them. CDR1 is MNHEY and CDR2 is SVGAGI in the germline V gene. CDR3 nucleotides: TGTGCCAGCAGTTTCCGAACGGGGGTGGGGAATTCACCCCTCCACTTT. Translating it yields CASSFRTGVGNSPLHF.